The 19 T cell receptor beta chains in this list originate from one sample, sequenced in a study of cytomegalovirus exposure and HLA in healthy donors. In the PCR, 60 Vbeta and 13 Jbeta primers were used. Profiling relied on immunoSEQ multiplex PCR, and the TCRdb table lists in-frame clones only, not all of them. Counted here are more than 95,000 clones, 50% to 70% occurring once; the ten biggest clones make up less than 9.5%. The specimen was PBMCs. Source of these receptors: a woman in her thirties or forties in good health and CMV-seropositive.

This chain uses TRBV9 with TRBJ2-5, with D unclear. Matching the DNA end better, TRBJ2-7 makes the J call doubtful. CDR1 and CDR2 (germline): SGDLS, YYNGEE. This CDR3 spans 14 amino acids. The CDR3 bases are TGTGCCAGCAGTCATGGCGGCAACTCCTACGAGCAGTACTTC. Translation: CASSHGGNSYEQYF.

The chain carries TRBV28 and TRBJ2-1; 7 bases are a match to TRBD2. Germline V lookup: CDR1 MDHEN, CDR2 SYDVKM. J was trimmed by 11 bases and V by 6 bases; bases with no gene match: 13. The CDR3 is 14 amino acids. The CDR3 DNA is TGTGCCAGCAGCCGAAACGGACTAGTCGATCAGCAGTTCTTC. This codes for CASSRNGLVDQQFF.

This chain connects TRBV7-2 to TRBJ2-1; 7 nucleotides match TRBD1. The V gene end was trimmed by 3 bases and the J gene end by 1 base; junction bases not matched to a gene: 12. Germline V gene sequence: CDR1 SGHTA, CDR2 FQGNSA. The CDR3 consists of 18 residues. The DNA for the CDR3 is TGTGCCAGCAGCTTCCCGGGACAGAGCTTCAAGTCCTACAATGAGCAGTTCTTC. This translates into CASSFPGQSFKSYNEQFF.

The rearrangement uses TRBV28 and TRBJ2-7; TRBD1 aligns across 9 bases. The CDR3 covers 17 residues. V shed 3 bases and J 5 bases; nucleotides not matched to a gene: 14. Germline CDR1 reads MDHEN; CDR2 reads SYDVKM. The chain's CDR3 is CASSFPRDREIWDEQYF. In nucleotides, the CDR3 is TGTGCCAGCAGTTTTCCAAGGGACAGGGAAATTTGGGACGAGCAGTACTTC.

This chain links TRBV5-1 with TRBJ2-3; perhaps TRBD1 as D (5 bases). The CDR3 totals 16 residues. V shed 1 base and J shed 2 bases, with 14 bases lying between them. Germline V gene lookup returns CDR1 SGHRS and CDR2 YFSETQ. The CDR3 loop is CASSLRSDSLTDTQYF. DNA of the CDR3: TGCGCCAGCAGCTTGAGATCCGACAGCCTCACAGATACGCAGTATTTT.

The chain carries TRBV5-5 and TRBJ2-1; 10 nucleotides match TRBD1. The CDR3 has 17 residues. With V trimmed by 4 bases and J by 5 bases, 12 bases remained unmatched. Germline assignment: CDR1 SGHKS and CDR2 YYEKEE (reference sequence). CDR3 coding DNA: TGTGCCAGCAGCACGACCGGGACAGGGGCCTATGACAATGAGCAGTTCTTC. Its translation is CASSTTGTGAYDNEQFF. The full variable domain, with the rest looked up from reference TRBV5-5 and TRBJ2-1, is DAGVTQSPTHLIKTRGQQVTLRCSPISGHKSVSWYQQVLGQGPQFIFQYYEKEERGRGNFPDRFSARQFPNYSSELNVNALLLGDSALYLCASSTTGTGAYDNEQFFGPGTRLTVL.

There are a few counts of this clone. CDR3 sequence reads: CASSSWTSGRKDTQYF. The CDR3 DNA reads as TGTGCCAGCAGCTCCTGGACTAGCGGGAGAAAAGATACGCAGTATTTT. This chain connects TRBV7-8 to TRBJ2-3, with 13 positions matching TRBD2. V trimming: 4 bases; J trimming: 5 bases; junction bases outside the gene matches: 6. The CDR3 covers 16 residues. CDR1 SGHVS and CDR2 FQNEAQ come from the germline V gene.

This clone has just a few counts. The chain links TRBV6-6 to TRBJ2-3; possibly TRBD2 for D (6 bases). The CDR3 is 16 amino acids. With 3 bases removed from V and 2 bases from J, the gap between germline ends came to 15 bases. The germline V gene has CDR1 MNHNY and CDR2 SVGAGI (reference sequence). CDR3 nucleotide sequence: TGTGCCAGCAGTTATGGGAACTTGCGGGACACAGATACGCAGTATTTT. Encoded protein: CASSYGNLRDTDTQYF.

The rearrangement joins TRBV2 to TRBJ1-1; D unresolved. Trimming shortened V by 7 bases and J by 1 base, and 13 bases separated the two germline ends. This CDR3 comprises 14 residues. Germline V gene lookup returns CDR1 SNHLY and CDR2 FYNNEI. CDR3 bases: TGTGCCAGCAAAAAACTCACTTCGAACACTGAAGCTTTCTTT. Its protein product is CASKKLTSNTEAFF.

The chain combines TRBV6-1 with TRBJ2-7, with TRBD1 identical over 7 bases. There are 13 residues in the CDR3. Germline CDR1 MNHNS, CDR2 SASEGT. V lost 10 bases to trimming and J lost 1 base; unmatched junction nucleotides: 7. The CDR3 loop reads CAILKGASYEQYF. The CDR3, as DNA: TGTGCCATCCTAAAGGGGGCTTCCTACGAGCAGTACTTC.

This sequence joins TRBV2 and TRBJ1-1; tentatively, D is TRBD1 (5 bases). Germline V gene data show CDR1 as SNHLY and CDR2 as FYNNEI. This CDR3 has 14 residues. V shed 4 bases and J shed 3 bases, with 12 bases lying between them. CDR3 in amino acids: CASSVQGGDTEAFF. The CDR3 nucleotides read TGTGCCAGCAGTGTGCAGGGTGGGGACACTGAAGCTTTCTTT. Full variable domain (rest looked up from reference TRBV2 and TRBJ1-1): EPEVTQTPSHQVTQMGQEVILRCVPISNHLYFYWYRQILGQKVEFLVSFYNNEISEKSEIFDDQFSVERPDGSNFTLKIRSTKLEDSAMYFCASSVQGGDTEAFFGQGTRLTVV.

The genes are TRBV7-8 and TRBJ1-3, with D tentatively TRBD1 (6 bases). The length of the CDR3 is 16 residues. Trimming pared 2 bases from V and 0 bases from J, leaving 11 bases between. Germline V gene data show CDR1 as SGHVS and CDR2 as FQNEAQ. The CDR3 loop reads CASSLNRAHSGNTIYF. The CDR3 DNA is TGTGCCAGCAGCTTAAACAGGGCCCACTCTGGAAACACCATATATTTT.

The V gene is TRBV6-6, the J gene TRBJ1-1; a possible D gene is TRBD1 (6 bases). Germline CDR1 reads MNHNY; CDR2 reads SVGAGI (reference sequence). The CDR3 consists of 15 residues. Deletions cut 2 bases from V and 1 base from J, with 11 bases between. The CDR3 protein is CASSYDFRGNTEAFF. CDR3 DNA: TGTGCCAGCAGTTACGATTTCAGGGGGAACACTGAAGCTTTCTTT.

The chain links TRBV15 to TRBJ1-1; D not resolved. V was shortened by 5 bases and J by 3 bases, with 16 bases between the two germline ends. Germline CDR1 reads LNHNV; CDR2 reads YYDKDF (reference sequence). This CDR3 region has 15 residues. The CDR3 nucleotides read TGTGCCACCAGCCCTCGGGAAGCCGGGGACACTGAAGCTTTCTTT. As protein: CATSPREAGDTEAFF.

This chain links TRBV2 with TRBJ1-6, with no clear D. The germline CDR1 and CDR2 sequences are SNHLY and FYNNEI. The V end lost 0 bases, the J end lost 10 bases, and 13 bases lay between the germline ends. This CDR3 region has 15 residues. CDR3 residues: CASSEAIGGGSPLHF. The DNA of the CDR3 is TGTGCCAGCAGTGAAGCGATTGGAGGTGGATCACCCCTCCACTTT.

This clone was seen a single time. The rearrangement joins TRBV6-6 to TRBJ1-2; D gene ambiguous. Germline V gene sequence: CDR1 MNHNY, CDR2 SVGAGI (reference sequence). Deletions cut 2 bases from V and 4 bases from J, with 11 bases between. The CDR3 has 14 residues. CDR3 sequence (DNA): TGTGCCAGCAGTTACACGGCAGGCCTCTATGGCTACACCTTC. Its protein is CASSYTAGLYGYTF.

V usage is TRBV29-1 and J usage is TRBJ1-3; D gene unclear. V was shortened by 7 bases and J by 4 bases, with 11 bases between the two germline ends. The CDR3 spans 12 residues. Per germline, CDR1 SQVTM and CDR2 ANQGSEA. This CDR3 reads CSGGLPGNTIYF. CDR3 coding DNA: TGCAGCGGCGGACTGCCCGGAAACACCATATATTTT.

This clone has only a few counts. This sample includes further DNA sequences coding for the same CDR3. The chain combines TRBV9 with TRBJ2-5; 8 nucleotides align to TRBD2. Germline V lookup: CDR1 SGDLS, CDR2 YYNGEE. The CDR3 sequence is 13 residues long. Trimming removed 5 bases from V and 5 bases from J; junction bases left unmatched: 5. DNA of the CDR3: TGTGCCAGCAGTGTTCGGGGGGGGGAGACCCAGTACTTC. Amino acid sequence: CASSVRGGETQYF.

The rearrangement links TRBV4-1 to TRBJ2-6, with D tentatively TRBD1 (6 bases). The CDR3 has 16 amino acids. In germline, CDR1 is MGHRA, CDR2 YSYEKL. Trimming removed 4 bases from V and 0 bases from J, with 10 bases in between. CDR3 sequence: CASSLDSDSGANVLTF. CDR3 coding DNA: TGCGCCAGCAGCCTGGACAGCGACTCTGGGGCCAACGTCCTGACTTTC.